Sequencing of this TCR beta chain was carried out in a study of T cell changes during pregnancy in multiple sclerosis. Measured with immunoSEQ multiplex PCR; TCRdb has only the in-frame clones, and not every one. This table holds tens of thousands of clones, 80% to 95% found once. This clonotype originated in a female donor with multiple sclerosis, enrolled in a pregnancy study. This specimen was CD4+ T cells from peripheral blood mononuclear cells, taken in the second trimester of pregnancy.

The CDR3: CASSVLRGNTGELFF. The CDR3 nucleotides read TGTGCCAGTAGCGTCCTCCGGGGGAACACCGGGGAGCTGTTTTTT. This rearrangement joins TRBV19 to TRBJ2-2, with D maybe TRBD2 (5 bases). V lost 6 bases, J lost 1 base, and 12 bases lay in between. From germline, CDR1 is LNHDA and CDR2 SQIVND (reference sequence). The CDR3 extends over 15 amino acids.